Detailed here is one T cell receptor beta chain. Its target is not known. Some clones are missing from TCRdb's copy, which holds only in-frame ones; the method was immunoSEQ multiplex PCR. In the table there are over 25,000 clones, approximately 85% of which are singletons. The timepoints at which blood was sampled were baseline, cycle 4 day 1, and cycle 7 day 1. These data come from a study of OX40 agonist ivuxolimab in advanced cancers. At the level of the study: Three individuals attained partial responses, comprising one hepatocellular carcinoma case and two cutaneous melanoma cases. Whole-study results and caveats: People who partly responded at 0.1-3.0 mg/kg had some of the least clonal expansion seen. In general, CD8+ T cells held more expanded clones than CD4+ did, on average.

CDR3 size: 12 residues. Per the germline V gene, CDR1 is SGHAT and CDR2 is FQNNGV. Losses at the gene ends were 7 bases for V and 8 bases for J; bases not matched to a gene: 6. The chain couples TRBV11-2 to TRBJ1-2, with 8 bases identical to TRBD1. The sequence derives from an adult with an advanced solid tumor such as melanoma, head and neck, liver or kidney cancer. This material consisted of CD4+ or CD8+ T cells sorted from blood, taken in a trial of the OX40 agonist ivuxolimab. The CDR3 region is CASNSGGQGYTF. CDR3 sequence (DNA): TGTGCCAGCAATTCAGGGGGCCAGGGCTACACCTTC.